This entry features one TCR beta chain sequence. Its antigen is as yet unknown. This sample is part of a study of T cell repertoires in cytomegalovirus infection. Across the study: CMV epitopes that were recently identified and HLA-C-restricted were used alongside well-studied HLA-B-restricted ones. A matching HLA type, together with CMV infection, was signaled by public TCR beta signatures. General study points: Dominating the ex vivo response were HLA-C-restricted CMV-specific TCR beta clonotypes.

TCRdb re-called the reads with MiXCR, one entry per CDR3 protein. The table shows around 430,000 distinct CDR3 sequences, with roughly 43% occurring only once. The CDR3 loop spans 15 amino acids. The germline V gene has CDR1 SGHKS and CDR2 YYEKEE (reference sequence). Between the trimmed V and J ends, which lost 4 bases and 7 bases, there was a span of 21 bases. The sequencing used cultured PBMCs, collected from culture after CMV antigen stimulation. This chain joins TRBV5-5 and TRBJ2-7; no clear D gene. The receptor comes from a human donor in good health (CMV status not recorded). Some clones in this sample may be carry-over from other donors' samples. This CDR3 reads CASSTEPGLGWEQYF. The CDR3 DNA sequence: TGTGCCAGCAGCACGGAACCGGGCCTAGGCTGGGAGCAGTACTTC.